The source of this T cell receptor beta chain is a study of shared clonotypes between healthy human individuals (dated by TCRdb to 2020 to 2021). About the study as a whole: The cohort comprised a couple of women and a few men aged 18 to 49 years. Libraries were prepared and TCR repertoires were sequenced by different laboratories using diverse techniques, in order to increase sequencing depth and limit assay-specific biases. Per donor, leukapheresis produced somewhere between about 0.94 and 8.9 billion PBMCs. To estimate repertoire size and how much clonotype sharing occurs between individuals, the study deeply sequenced the blood TCR repertoires of about five healthy adults. Per donor, three plates each were used for CD4 naive and CD4 memory, two for CD8 naive, and one for CD8 memory.

Healthy HIV-negative adults with no recently reported acute infections or vaccinations were included as donors. Only Caucasian adults living in Nashville, Tennessee, USA were represented among the donors. CD4+ T cells were enriched by magnetic negative selection, after which naive cells were positively selected on CD45RA and the negative fraction was taken as the memory subset. After blood collection by leukapheresis, PBMCs were isolated using Ficoll-Histopaque density gradient centrifugation and then cryopreserved in the vapor phase of liquid nitrogen. Purity and quantity of every magnetically sorted T cell population were checked by analytical flow cytometry. Genomic DNA was isolated from every sorted fraction and measured by UV absorbance on a Nanodrop 2000c. Using the deep immunoSEQ assay, multiplex PCR amplified TCR CDR3 regions from genomic DNA. For each cell subset, the extracted genomic DNA was distributed evenly across all wells of several immunoSEQ 96-well plates, and each plate served as one replicate. For sorted subsets, each replicate PCR was loaded with approximately 0.2 ug genomic DNA, equivalent to some 27,000 T cell genomes. Purified libraries were measured with a Qubit 3.0 fluorometer, size-checked on a Bioanalyzer 2100, and measured again with the KAPA Library Quantification kit. A separate single-read 150-cycle Illumina NextSeq 550 flow cell was used to sequence each immunoSEQ 96-well plate. The paper's data handling went like this. The immunoSEQ output contained only junctional sequences without quality scores, so filtering could not match that applied to full-length reads. Sequences were annotated with PyIR, a Python wrapper for IgBLAST v1.9, using IMGT germline references to assign V/J genes and CDR3. Any read was removed if the V/J assignment was weak (E-value above 1e-6), the CDR3 was missing, or the read contained stop codons, out-of-frame junctions, or ambiguous translated residues. A V3J clonotype was defined by an identical inferred V gene, J gene, and CDR3 amino acid sequence. To compute the percentage overlap between repertoires, the number of shared unique clonotypes was divided by the size of the smaller repertoire. Richness of each repertoire was evaluated using RTK rarefaction, the Chao1 estimator, and Recon v2.1 estimates of unobserved clonotypes. For all TCRbeta clonotypes obtained by the gDNA method from a handful of donors, generation probabilities were computed with OLGA. TCRdb provides this immuneACCESS table in a form limited to in-frame rearrangements. Some clones are lacking; in checked studies, under half of them reflect an unresolved V gene, and why the rest are absent is not known. V and J calls plus clone size are reproduced from that table; the DNA served to infer D and trimming. The sample profile shows 170,000 or so clones; approximately 60% of them were found once. Roughly a tenth of the sample is held by the ten biggest clonotypes.

CDR1 and CDR2 are read off the germline V gene as SGHTA and FQGTGA. V and J are truncated by 6 bases and 0 bases respectively, leaving an intervening sequence of 9 bases. Counted from cysteine to phenylalanine, this CDR3 has 14 amino acids. Here the CDR3 DNA is all that survives: 42 bases in frame from base 1. Details on this clone: The clone's antigen remains unknown. Base qualities are not at hand, and no much larger clone is one base apart.

On the study overall, not on this receptor specifically: When a handful of donors were compared, the shared fraction of clonotypes was about 5% for naive CD4, less than 4% for naive CD8, 2% to 2.5% for memory CD4, and 0.4% for memory CD8. Because the study included a small number of donors, the genetic and exposure-history diversity represented was limited. Compared with non-shared clonotypes, the clonotypes found in all four sorted-subset donors had higher generation probabilities. Sampling was restricted to blood, and TCR repertoires in tissues likely differ from the TCR repertoires found in blood. Based on pairwise subsampling, the degree of clonotype sharing among donors was expected to be affected by sequencing depth. Naive subsets generally had larger estimated clonotype richness than memory subsets did. Incomplete sequencing was indicated by rarefaction of sorted-subset datasets, despite the large sequencing depth.

The chain was built from TRBV7-3 and TRBJ1-3, with the D gene call left open. This receptor was taken from a man aged 25-40 years in good health. The specimen sequenced was memory CD4+ T cells sorted from blood. The cell subset or site label, read with the paper, signifies: CD45RA-negative fraction. The DNA sequence is as follows: TGTGCCAGCAGTCCAAGCTACTCTGGAAACACCATATATTTT. Protein translation: CASSPSYSGNTIYF.